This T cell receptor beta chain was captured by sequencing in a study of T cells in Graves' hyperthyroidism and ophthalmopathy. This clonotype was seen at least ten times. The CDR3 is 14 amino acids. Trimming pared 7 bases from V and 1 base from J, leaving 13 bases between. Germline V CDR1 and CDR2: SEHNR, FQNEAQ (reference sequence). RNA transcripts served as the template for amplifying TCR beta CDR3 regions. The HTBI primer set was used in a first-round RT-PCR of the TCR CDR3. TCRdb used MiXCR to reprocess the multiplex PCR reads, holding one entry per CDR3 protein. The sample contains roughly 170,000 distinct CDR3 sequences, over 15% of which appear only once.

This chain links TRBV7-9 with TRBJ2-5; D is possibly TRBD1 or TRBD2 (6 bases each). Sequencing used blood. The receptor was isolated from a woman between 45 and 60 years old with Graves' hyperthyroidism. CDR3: CASTLGGSQETQYF. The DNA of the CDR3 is TGTGCCAGCACCCTAGGGGGGTCCCAAGAGACCCAGTACTTC.